The 24 T cell receptor beta chains below were found in one sample sequenced in a study of neurological immune-mediated disorders. TCRdb analysed the 5' RACE reads with MiXCR anew, one entry per CDR3 protein. Of some 77,000 distinct CDR3 sequences listed, approximately 9.4% were seen once; the top ten hold 1.7%. The sequencing sample was made of PBMCs. These receptors were collected from a man aged 45-65 years in good health.

V is TRBV18 and J is TRBJ2-1, with a tentative D call TRBD1 (6 bases). The V end was cut by 4 bases, the J end by 5 bases, with 12 bases between. CDR3 length: 14 amino acids. The germline gives CDR1 KGHSH, CDR2 LQKENI. CDR3 sequence (DNA): TGTGCCAGCTCACAGGGACAACTTCACAATGAGCAGTTCTTC. It translates to CASSQGQLHNEQFF.

This clonotype has a count of ten or more. The chain combines TRBV7-8 with TRBJ2-5; D is uncertain. V was pared by 0 bases and J by 5 bases, with 10 bases between. Germline CDR1 reads SGHVS; CDR2 reads FQNEAQ. This CDR3 contains 14 residues. The CDR3 DNA is TGTGCCAGCAGCTTAGCGAGTGACGGTGAGACCCAGTACTTC. The encoded protein is CASSLASDGETQYF.

This clonotype was detected ten times or more. This chain connects TRBV12-3 or TRBV12-4 to TRBJ2-3; no clear D. V was cut by 6 bases and J by 5 bases, with 15 bases left in between. The CDR3 runs to 14 residues. The chain's CDR3 is CASRQAGFGDTQYF. In DNA, the CDR3 is TGTGCCAGCAGACAAGCCGGTTTTGGAGATACGCAGTATTTT.

The table lists this clonotype with a few counts. The chain couples TRBV3-1 to TRBJ2-2; D not resolved. CDR1 and CDR2 (germline): LGHDT, YNNKEL (reference sequence). V was clipped by 11 bases and J by 5 bases, with 24 bases between them. The CDR3 contains 16 residues. The CDR3 nucleotides read TGTGCCGTAAAAACTTCCGGGTCCCAGAATACCGGGGAGCTGTTTTTT. It translates to CAVKTSGSQNTGELFF.

In this sample, this clonotype turned up many times. The rearrangement joins TRBV6-5 to TRBJ2-1; 7 nucleotides agree with TRBD2. Trimming at V came to 2 bases and at J to 3 bases, leaving 7 bases not matched to a gene. Germline values: CDR1 MNHEY, CDR2 SVGAGI. This CDR3 region has 16 residues. This chain's CDR3 is CASSYHLAENYNEQFF. CDR3 coding DNA: TGTGCCAGCAGTTACCATCTAGCGGAGAACTACAATGAGCAGTTCTTC.

The table lists this clonotype with many counts. The genes are TRBV5-1 and TRBJ2-2, with 12 bases fitting TRBD2. This CDR3 spans 17 amino acids. Germline CDR1 is SGHRS and CDR2 is YFSETQ. Losses at the gene ends were 5 bases for V and 1 base for J; bases not matched to a gene: 6. As DNA, the CDR3 is TGCGCCAGCAGAAGTCTGACTAGCGGGAGGAACACCGGGGAGCTGTTTTTT. Translating it yields CASRSLTSGRNTGELFF.

In its sample, this clonotype was seen many times. The rearrangement links TRBV20-1 to TRBJ1-1, with 8 bases lining up with TRBD1. The V gene end was trimmed by 0 bases and the J gene end by 0 bases; junction bases not matched to a gene: 0. The germline V gene has CDR1 DFQATT and CDR2 SNEGSKA (reference sequence). There are 14 residues in the CDR3. CDR3 bases: TGCAGTGCTAGAGAGGGACAGGTGAACACTGAAGCTTTCTTT. It encodes CSAREGQVNTEAFF.

This clonotype was counted many times. The gene calls are TRBV7-2 and TRBJ2-1, with D unresolved. This CDR3 region has 15 residues. Per the germline V gene, CDR1 is SGHTA and CDR2 is FQGNSA. V was clipped by 5 bases and J by 10 bases, with 21 bases between them. CDR3 sequence: CASSPTYRPDSEQFF. As DNA, the CDR3 is TGTGCCAGCAGCCCCACTTATCGACCTGACTCCGAGCAGTTCTTC. Full variable domain (rest looked up from reference TRBV7-2 and TRBJ2-1): GAGVSQSPSNKVTEKGKDVELRCDPISGHTALYWYRQSLGQGLEFLIYFQGNSAPDKSGLPSDRFSAERTGGSVSTLTIQRTQQEDSAVYLCASSPTYRPDSEQFFGPGTRLTVL.

This clonotype appeared many times. The chain couples TRBV7-2 to TRBJ2-7; TRBD1 or TRBD2 may be the D gene (6 bases each). There are 15 residues in the CDR3. The germline V and J ends were trimmed by 3 bases and 1 base, with 13 bases remaining between them. Germline values: CDR1 SGHTA, CDR2 FQGNSA. The CDR3 sequence is CASSFLRGPSYEQYF. The CDR3 DNA is TGTGCCAGCAGCTTCCTACGGGGGCCTTCCTACGAGCAGTACTTC.

This clonotype was seen repeatedly, ten times or more. This chain links TRBV20-1 with TRBJ1-1; D remains unclear. Germline V gene sequence: CDR1 DFQATT, CDR2 SNEGSKA (reference sequence). The V gene lost 6 bases and the J gene lost 4 bases, with 9 bases spanning the gap. The CDR3 is 11 residues long. In DNA, the CDR3 is TGCAGTGCCGGGTGGAGCACTGAAGCTTTCTTT. Translated, it gives CSAGWSTEAFF.

This clonotype has ten or more counts. This chain joins TRBV20-1 and TRBJ2-2; TRBD2 agrees at 7 bases. V gave up 0 bases and J gave up 1 base; unmatched junction bases: 5. The germline V gene has CDR1 DFQATT and CDR2 SNEGSKA (reference sequence). The CDR3 runs to 16 residues. The chain's CDR3 is CSARDFQRGNTGELFF. The CDR3 bases are TGCAGTGCTAGAGATTTCCAGCGGGGGAACACCGGGGAGCTGTTTTTT.

In its sample, this clonotype was seen many times. V usage is TRBV10-2 and J usage is TRBJ2-5; 10 positions match TRBD2. V lost 7 bases, J lost 4 bases, and 0 bases stayed unmatched. CDR1 is WSHSY and CDR2 is SAAADI in the germline V gene. This CDR3 spans 12 amino acids. In DNA form, the CDR3 reads TGCGCCAGCACTAGCGGGGGAGAGACCCAGTACTTC. Amino acid sequence: CASTSGGETQYF.

This clonotype was found many times. This chain uses TRBV3-1 with TRBJ2-7; 8 bases match TRBD1. The CDR3 contains 15 residues. CDR1 is LGHDT and CDR2 is YNNKEL in the germline V gene (reference sequence). The junction had 6 bases not matched to a gene; V was cut back by 3 bases and J by 2 bases. The CDR3, as DNA: TGTGCCAGCAGCCATCCCGGACAGGGAGCCTACGAGCAGTACTTC. Protein sequence: CASSHPGQGAYEQYF.

This clonotype was counted many times. The rearrangement links TRBV28 to TRBJ1-5; D gene unclear. Germline CDR1 MDHEN, CDR2 SYDVKM. The CDR3 runs to 13 residues. The ends were cut back, 6 bases at V and 2 bases at J, with 8 bases in the middle. The CDR3 loop reads CASRGDRNQPQHF. DNA of the CDR3: TGTGCCAGCAGGGGCGACCGCAATCAGCCCCAGCATTTT.

There are many counts of this clonotype. The chain links TRBV7-2 to TRBJ2-3; D call uncertain. The germline V and J ends were trimmed by 5 bases and 1 base, with 10 bases remaining between them. The CDR3 contains 14 residues. CDR1 is SGHTA and CDR2 is FQGNSA in the germline V gene. The CDR3 DNA reads as TGTGCCAGCAGCCCCTCCCGGGGCACAGATACGCAGTATTTT. This encodes CASSPSRGTDTQYF.

This clonotype turned up a few times. Since no conserved phenylalanine or tryptophan closes the CDR3, a read error is the likely cause. V and J are TRBV6-5 and TRBJ1-1, with a tentative D call TRBD1 (6 bases). The ends were cut back, 9 bases at V and 0 bases at J, with 17 bases in the middle. The V gene's germline CDR1 is MNHEY and CDR2 SVGAGI. The CDR3 consists of 15 residues. The CDR3 nucleotides read TGTGCCAGTCTAACTACCAGGGACATGAACACTGAAGCTTTCCAT. Residues: CASLTTRDMNTEAFH.

At least ten counts were recorded for this clonotype. V usage is TRBV6-6 and J usage is TRBJ2-5, with 7 nucleotides matching TRBD2. After removal of 6 bases from V and 9 bases from J, the junction contained 10 bases not matched to a gene. There are 13 residues in the CDR3. Germline V gene lookup returns CDR1 MNHNY and CDR2 SVGAGI (reference sequence). Here the CDR3 DNA reads TGTGCCAGCAGAGGGGCCACCGGGGGGTCCCAGTACTTC. Translated: CASRGATGGSQYF.

This clonotype was picked up many times. This chain uses TRBV4-1 with TRBJ2-5; D not resolved. V was shortened by 1 base and J by 5 bases, with 8 bases between the two germline ends. The CDR3 has 13 amino acids. The germline V gene encodes CDR1 MGHRA and CDR2 YSYEKL. The CDR3 bases are TGCGCCAGCAGCCAAGGTCGGGTGGAGACCCAGTACTTC. Translation gives CASSQGRVETQYF.

This clonotype was observed at least ten times. The CDR3 bases are TGTGCCAGCCAAAAAGGGCAGTTTAACTCTGGGGCCAACGTCCTGACTTTC. Amino acids: CASQKGQFNSGANVLTF. The V and J genes are TRBV3-1 and TRBJ2-6; D is ambiguous. The CDR3 has 17 amino acids. Germline V gene data show CDR1 as LGHDT and CDR2 as YNNKEL (reference sequence). V lost 8 bases, J lost 0 bases, and 17 bases lay in between.

This clonotype showed up many times. The chain combines TRBV4-1 with TRBJ2-2; TRBD2 agrees at 8 bases. The J segment lost 5 bases and the V segment lost 2 bases, leaving 19 bases of the junction unmatched. CDR3 size: 20 residues. Germline V lookup: CDR1 MGHRA, CDR2 YSYEKL. This CDR3 is CASSQPHPRGAASGTGELFF. The CDR3 DNA sequence: TGCGCCAGCAGCCAACCCCACCCCCGGGGGGCTGCTAGCGGGACCGGGGAGCTGTTTTTT.

This clonotype was recorded many times. J is TRBJ2-7 and V is TRBV6-2 or TRBV6-3; tentatively, D is TRBD2 (6 bases). The CDR3 extends over 14 amino acids. Trimming cost V 6 bases and J 1 base, with 13 bases left between them. The germline V gene has CDR1 MNHEY and CDR2 SVGEGT. The CDR3 bases are TGTGCCAGCAGACGACTAGGTTCTTCCTACGAGCAGTACTTC. This translates into CASRRLGSSYEQYF.

The sample holds many counts of this clonotype. J is TRBJ2-2 and V is TRBV7-9; D call uncertain. Trimming removed 1 base at V and 5 bases at J, with 11 bases between. Germline V gene data show CDR1 as SEHNR and CDR2 as FQNEAQ (reference sequence). The CDR3 consists of 15 residues. The CDR3 sequence: CASSLGAARTGELFF. In DNA, the CDR3 is TGTGCCAGCAGCTTAGGGGCCGCACGGACCGGGGAGCTGTTTTTT.

The rearrangement links TRBV29-1 to TRBJ1-3, with D hard to call. The CDR3 is made up of 11 amino acids. V lost 7 bases and J 7 bases, leaving 11 bases between the germline ends. The germline gives CDR1 SQVTM, CDR2 ANQGSEA. The CDR3 sequence: CSASTRNTIYF. The CDR3 DNA sequence: TGCAGCGCTTCGACGCGGAACACCATATATTTT.

The sample holds many counts of this clonotype. V is TRBV5-1 and J is TRBJ2-7; 7 bases fit TRBD1. The CDR3 is 15 residues long. Per germline, CDR1 SGHRS and CDR2 YFSETQ. V dropped 3 bases and J dropped 4; count of bases not matched to a gene: 10. The CDR3 coding sequence is TGCGCCAGCAGCTCGCCCCCGACAGGGATTTACGAGCAGTACTTC. Protein: CASSSPPTGIYEQYF.